These 2 T cell receptor beta chains were sequenced from one sample in a study of regulatory T cells in long-lasting Graves disease. Through Arm-PCR of CDR3 regions and iRepertoire HTBI primers, TCR beta libraries were built. MiXCR, run by TCRdb on the multiplex PCR reads, gives a single entry per CDR3 protein. The data contain approximately 540,000 distinct CDR3 sequences, 12% of them singletons. Time point: newly diagnosed GD, antithyroid drugs for less than 3 months. Extracted PBMC RNA gave rise to the TCR library. The same data also went into a second study, on T cells in Graves' hyperthyroidism and ophthalmopathy.

This material consisted of peripheral blood mononuclear cells (PBMCs), taken at new diagnosis, from a patient treated with antithyroid drugs. These receptor sequences come from a woman in her 30s with Graves disease.

In this sample, this clonotype turned up many times. The chain couples TRBV6-5 to TRBJ1-1; tentative D call: TRBD1 (5 bases). The CDR3 consists of 15 residues. From germline, CDR1 is MNHEY and CDR2 SVGAGI. V shed 4 bases and J shed 4 bases, with 16 bases lying between them. The DNA for the CDR3 is TGTGCCAGCAGTTCGATGGGGAGGGGTCCCACTGAAGCTTTCTTT. Protein sequence: CASSSMGRGPTEAFF.

This clonotype occurred a few times. The chain carries TRBV10-3 and TRBJ2-3; maybe TRBD2 (6 bases). This CDR3 is built from 13 residues. Looked up from germline, CDR1 is ENHRY and CDR2 is SYGVKD. Between the trimmed V and J ends, which lost 7 bases and 0 bases, there was a span of 8 bases. CDR3 DNA: TGTGCCATCAACGGGGGAAGCACAGATACGCAGTATTTT. Its protein is CAINGGSTDTQYF.